This paragraph covers one T cell receptor beta chain sequence. This sample was included in a study of OX40 agonist ivuxolimab in advanced cancers. The V segment lost 8 bases and the J segment 1 base; nucleotides outside the gene matches: 6. This CDR3 is 14 amino acids long. CDR1 and CDR2 (germline): MNHNY, SVGAGI (reference sequence). Patients were ineligible given autoimmune disease history or systemic immunosuppression. The data were produced by immunoSEQ multiplex PCR, yet TCRdb's version contains in-frame clones alone and is incomplete. The sample records 40,000 or so clones, around 80% being singletons.

The chain joins TRBV6-6 to TRBJ2-3, with 7 bases aligning to TRBD2. This clonotype originated in an adult with an advanced solid tumor such as melanoma, head and neck, liver or kidney cancer. This material consisted of CD4+ or CD8+ T cells sorted from blood, taken in a trial of the OX40 agonist ivuxolimab. This CDR3 is CASLPSGGTDTQYF. Written as DNA, the CDR3 is TGTGCCAGCCTACCTAGCGGTGGCACAGATACGCAGTATTTT.